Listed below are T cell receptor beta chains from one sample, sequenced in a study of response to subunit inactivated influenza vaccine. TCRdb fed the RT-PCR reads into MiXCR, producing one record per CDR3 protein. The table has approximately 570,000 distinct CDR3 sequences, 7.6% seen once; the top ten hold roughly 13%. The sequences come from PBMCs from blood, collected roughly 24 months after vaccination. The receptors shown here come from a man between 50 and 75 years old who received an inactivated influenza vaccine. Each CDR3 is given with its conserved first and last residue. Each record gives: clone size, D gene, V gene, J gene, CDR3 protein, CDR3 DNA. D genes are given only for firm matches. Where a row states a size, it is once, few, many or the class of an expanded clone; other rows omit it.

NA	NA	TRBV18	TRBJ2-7	CASSPGVENEQYF	TGTGCCAGCTCACCGGGGGTGGAGAACGAGCAGTACTTC
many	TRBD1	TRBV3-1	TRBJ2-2	CASSFTTGWTGELFF	TGTGCCAGCAGCTTTACGACAGGGTGGACCGGGGAGCTGTTTTTT
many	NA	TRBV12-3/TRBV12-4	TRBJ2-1	CASSDRSSYNEQFF	TGTGCCAGCAGCGACAGGAGCTCCTACAATGAGCAGTTCTTC
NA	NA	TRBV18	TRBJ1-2	CASSPRGRESQHGYTF	TGTGCCAGCTCACCACGGGGCAGGGAATCTCAGCATGGCTACACCTTC
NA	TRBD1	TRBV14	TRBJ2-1	CASSAGQGASRLYNEQFF	TGTGCCAGCAGCGCTGGACAGGGAGCTTCCCGTCTCTACAATGAGCAGTTCTTC
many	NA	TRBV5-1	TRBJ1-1	CASSFAGGTEAFF	TGCGCCAGCTCCTTTGCGGGGGGCACTGAAGCTTTCTTT
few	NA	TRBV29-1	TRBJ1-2	CSVEDLRVAGYTF	TGCAGCGTTGAAGATCTCAGGGTAGCAGGCTACACCTTC
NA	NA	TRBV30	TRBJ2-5	CAWSYRVRETQYF	TGTGCCTGGAGTTACAGGGTCAGGGAGACCCAGTACTTC
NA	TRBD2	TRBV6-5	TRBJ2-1	CASSNTGTSDYDEQFF	TGTGCCAGCAGTAACACCGGGACTAGCGATTACGATGAGCAGTTCTTC
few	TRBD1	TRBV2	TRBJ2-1	CASRDRPGVNEQFF	TGTGCCAGCCGGGACAGGCCGGGAGTCAATGAGCAGTTCTTC
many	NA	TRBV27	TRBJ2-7	CASSPSRRSYEQYF	TGTGCCAGCAGTCCCTCCAGGCGCTCCTACGAGCAGTACTTC
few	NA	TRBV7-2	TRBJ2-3	CASSLAKDTQYF	TGTGCCAGCAGCTTAGCCAAAGATACGCAGTATTTT
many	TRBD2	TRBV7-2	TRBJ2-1	CASGQGVAGTRNEQFF	TGTGCCAGCGGGCAGGGTGTAGCGGGAACCCGGAATGAGCAGTTCTTC
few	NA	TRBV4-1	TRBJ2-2	CAGRRDPGTGELFF	TGCGCCGGTAGGAGGGACCCGGGCACCGGGGAGCTGTTTTTT
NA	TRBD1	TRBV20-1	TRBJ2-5	CSAAQGALQETQYF	TGCAGTGCTGCACAGGGGGCCCTCCAAGAGACCCAGTACTTC
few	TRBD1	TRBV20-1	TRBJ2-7	CSATPLDRAHEQYF	TGCAGTGCTACCCCTCTGGACAGGGCCCACGAGCAGTACTTC
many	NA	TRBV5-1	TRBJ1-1	CASSPLSGSQAFF	TGCGCCAGCAGCCCCCTCTCGGGCAGCCAAGCTTTCTTT
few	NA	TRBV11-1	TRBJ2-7	CASSSIRAYEQYF	TGTGCCAGCAGCTCAATTCGGGCCTACGAGCAGTACTTC
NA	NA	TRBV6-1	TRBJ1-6	CASRRDVLNSPLHF	TGTGCCAGCAGACGGGACGTCCTTAATTCACCCCTCCACTTT
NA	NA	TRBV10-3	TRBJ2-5	CAISESTEHQETQYF	TGTGCCATCAGTGAGTCGACAGAGCACCAAGAGACCCAGTACTTC
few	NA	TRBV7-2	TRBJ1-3	CASSFRQALGNTIYF	TGTGCCAGCAGCTTTAGACAAGCCCTCGGAAACACCATATATTTT
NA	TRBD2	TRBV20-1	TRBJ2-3	CSATSGDRRRLAVTDTQYF	TGCAGTGCCACCAGTGGGGACAGACGGAGACTAGCGGTCACAGATACGCAGTATTTT
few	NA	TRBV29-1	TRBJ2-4	CSAGVGVGKNIQYF	TGCAGCGCCGGCGTGGGCGTTGGCAAAAACATTCAGTACTTC
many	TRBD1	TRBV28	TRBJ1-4	CASSSGQGGSTNEKLFF	TGTGCCAGCAGTTCGGGACAGGGGGGTTCAACTAATGAAAAACTGTTTTTT
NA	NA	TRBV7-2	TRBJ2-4	CASSLGVEGIQYF	TGTGCCAGCAGCTTAGGGGTGGAGGGCATTCAGTACTTC
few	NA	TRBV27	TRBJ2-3	CAGGKAADTQYF	TGTGCCGGCGGGAAGGCGGCAGATACGCAGTATTTT
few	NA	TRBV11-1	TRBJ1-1	CASSPGYWTTGNTEAFF	TGTGCCAGCAGCCCGGGATATTGGACGACAGGGAACACTGAAGCTTTCTTT
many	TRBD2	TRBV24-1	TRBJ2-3	CATSDSRVAGSDTQYF	TGTGCCACCAGTGATTCCAGGGTAGCGGGTTCGGATACGCAGTATTTT
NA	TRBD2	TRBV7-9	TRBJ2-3	CASSYGLAGDLDTQYF	TGTGCCAGCAGCTACGGACTAGCGGGAGATCTAGATACGCAGTATTTT
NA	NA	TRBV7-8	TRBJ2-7	CASSWRASHYEQYF	TGTGCCAGCAGCTGGAGAGCAAGCCACTACGAGCAGTACTTC
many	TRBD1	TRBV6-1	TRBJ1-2	CASRRGRDYGYTF	TGTGCCAGCAGAAGGGGGCGAGACTATGGCTACACCTTC
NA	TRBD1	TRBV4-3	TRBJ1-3	CASSQGRGFGNTIYF	TGCGCCAGCAGCCAAGGCAGGGGGTTCGGAAACACCATATATTTT
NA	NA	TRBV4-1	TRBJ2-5	CASSWGGLAQETQYF	TGCGCCAGCAGCTGGGGGGGGCTTGCCCAAGAGACCCAGTACTTC
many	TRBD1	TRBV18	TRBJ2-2	CASSQKRQGNTGELFF	TGTGCCAGCTCCCAGAAGAGACAGGGGAACACCGGGGAGCTGTTTTTT
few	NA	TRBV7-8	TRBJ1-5	CASSSNPNQPQHF	TGTGCCAGCAGCTCGAACCCCAATCAGCCCCAGCATTTT
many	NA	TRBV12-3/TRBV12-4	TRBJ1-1	CASSLGTDGEAFF	TGTGCCAGCAGTTTAGGGACAGACGGTGAAGCTTTCTTT
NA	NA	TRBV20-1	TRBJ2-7	CSASGLRNSPLQYF	TGCAGTGCTAGTGGGTTAAGGAACAGCCCCCTTCAGTACTTC
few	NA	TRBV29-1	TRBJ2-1	CSGVRGLGEQFF	TGCAGCGGTGTTCGGGGCCTAGGGGAGCAGTTCTTC
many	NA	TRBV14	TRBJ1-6	CASSPQGNSPLHF	TGTGCCAGCAGCCCTCAGGGAAATTCACCCCTCCACTTT
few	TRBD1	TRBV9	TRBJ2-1	CASSLMTGEYNEQFF	TGTGCCAGCAGCCTTATGACAGGGGAATACAATGAGCAGTTCTTC
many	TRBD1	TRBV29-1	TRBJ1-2	CSVGQGRNYGYTF	TGCAGCGTCGGACAGGGGCGAAACTATGGCTACACCTTC
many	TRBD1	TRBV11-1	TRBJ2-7	CASSLPTWRQGIHEQYF	TGTGCCAGCAGCTTACCAACTTGGAGACAGGGGATCCACGAGCAGTACTTC
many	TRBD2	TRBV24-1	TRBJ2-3	CATSDFSGTSADTQYF	TGTGCCACCAGTGATTTCTCCGGGACTAGCGCAGATACGCAGTATTTT
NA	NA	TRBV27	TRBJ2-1	CASSWRAGAYNEQFF	TGTGCCAGCAGTTGGCGTGCGGGGGCTTACAATGAGCAGTTCTTC
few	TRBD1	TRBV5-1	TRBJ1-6	CASSLTGVPSPLHF	TGCGCCAGCAGCTTAACAGGGGTTCCTTCACCCCTCCACTTT
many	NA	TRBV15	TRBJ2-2	CATSNRDTGELFF	TGTGCCACCAGCAACCGGGATACCGGGGAGCTGTTTTTT
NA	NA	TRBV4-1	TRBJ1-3	CASSQERGVSGNTIYF	TGCGCCAGCAGCCAAGAACGGGGGGTCTCTGGAAACACCATATATTTT
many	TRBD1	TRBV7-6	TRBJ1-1	CASSPKRGRGNTEAFF	TGTGCCAGCAGCCCCAAAAGGGGGCGCGGGAACACTGAAGCTTTCTTT
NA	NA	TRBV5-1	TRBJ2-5	CASRPPSSSETQYF	TGCGCCAGCAGGCCCCCGTCCAGCAGCGAGACCCAGTACTTC
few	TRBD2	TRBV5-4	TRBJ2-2	CASSRGVAANTGELFF	TGTGCCAGCAGCCGGGGGGTAGCGGCGAACACCGGGGAGCTGTTTTTT
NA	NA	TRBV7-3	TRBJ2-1	CASSLEDSYNEQFF	TGTGCCAGCAGCTTAGAAGACAGTTACAATGAGCAGTTCTTC
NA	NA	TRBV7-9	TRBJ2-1	CASSLAHSYNEQFF	TGTGCCAGCAGCTTAGCGCACTCCTACAATGAGCAGTTCTTC
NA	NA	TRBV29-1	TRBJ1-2	CSVYDSSYGYTF	TGCAGCGTATATGACAGTAGCTATGGCTACACCTTC
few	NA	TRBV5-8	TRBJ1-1	CASSFSDGRLNTEAFF	TGTGCCAGCAGCTTTTCGGACGGGAGACTGAACACTGAAGCTTTCTTT
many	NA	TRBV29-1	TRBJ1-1	CSVLEDLYTEAFF	TGCAGCGTTCTCGAGGACCTGTACACTGAAGCTTTCTTT
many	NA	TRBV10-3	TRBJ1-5	CATSVDSNQPQHF	TGTGCCACCAGCGTTGATAGCAATCAGCCCCAGCATTTT
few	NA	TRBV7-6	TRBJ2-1	CASSLHRSYNEQFF	TGTGCCAGCAGCTTACACCGCTCCTACAATGAGCAGTTCTTC